The 17 T cell receptor beta chains listed next were all sequenced from one sample in a study of tumor and adjacent non-tumor tissue in lung cancer. TCRbeta libraries were built with three rounds of nested PCR, modified from ARM-PCR. TCRdb reanalysed the multiplex PCR reads using MiXCR and keeps one entry per CDR3 protein. This sample has 100,000 to 150,000 distinct CDR3 sequences, with 60% to 70% found just once. This sample's RNA came from whole unsorted tissue. The material sequenced was lung tumor tissue. All receptors derive from a man younger than 40 with non-small cell lung cancer.

About this clonotype: A much larger clone differs by one base, so this may be a read error. This chain links TRBV5-6 with TRBJ1-1; 10 bases map to TRBD1. Looked up from germline, CDR1 is SGHDT and CDR2 is YYEEEE. The CDR3 has 15 residues. The chain's CDR3 is CPSSSDRGANTEAFF. In DNA form, the CDR3 reads TGTCCCAGCAGTTCGGACAGGGGGGCGAACACTGAAGCTTTCTTT.

With regard to this clonotype: One end of the junction fails to match germline, which may point to a read error. The CDR3 DNA is TGCACCAGCAGACAAGATAGCGGGGGGGCGCACACCGGGGAGCTGTTTTTT. Amino acid sequence: CTSRQDSGGAHTGELFF. The V and J genes are TRBV4-1 and TRBJ2-2, with 11 bases fitting TRBD2. CDR3 length: 17 residues. Looked up from germline, CDR1 is MGHRA and CDR2 is YSYEKL.

This clonotype showed up many times. The genes are TRBV6-5 and TRBJ2-7, with D unclear. The germline V and J ends were trimmed by 5 bases and 3 bases, with 8 bases remaining between them. This CDR3 has 12 residues. Germline V gene sequence: CDR1 MNHEY, CDR2 SVGAGI. This CDR3 is CASSQDGYEQYF. CDR3 nucleotides: TGTGCCAGCAGTCAAGACGGCTACGAGCAGTACTTC.

This clonotype occurred a few times. A much bigger clone sits one base away, suggesting this may be a read error. V and J are TRBV12-3 or TRBV12-4 and TRBJ2-7; D is unclear. The CDR3 extends over 11 amino acids. DNA of the CDR3: TGTGCCAGCAGTTCCAGATACGAGCGGTACTTC. It encodes CASSSRYERYF.

Note on this clonotype: The conserved closing phenylalanine or tryptophan is absent in this CDR3, likely reflecting a read error. The chain couples TRBV6-1 to TRBJ2-1; 14 bases align to TRBD2. The V and J ends lost 6 bases and 7 bases, in that order; junction bases with no gene match: 14. Germline V gives CDR1 MNHNS, CDR2 SASEGT. The CDR3 contains 18 residues. CDR3: CASSEPPGLAGVRNEQFL. The CDR3 DNA reads TGTGCCAGCAGCGAACCCCCGGGACTAGCGGGAGTTCGTAATGAGCAGTTCCTC.

As for this clonotype: At one boundary the junction diverges from the germline segment, which might be a read error. The chain uses TRBV12-3 or TRBV12-4 and TRBJ1-2, with unresolved D. This CDR3 spans 11 amino acids. The DNA for the CDR3 is TGTGCCAGCAGTGTATGGACTGGCTACAACTTT. It translates to CASSVWTGYNF.

The chain is built from TRBV28 and TRBJ1-2, with D possibly matching TRBD1 (5 bases). In germline, CDR1 is MDHEN, CDR2 SYDVKM. This CDR3 has 13 amino acids. V lost 8 bases and J lost 3, with 13 bases in between. The CDR3 loop is CASGPGAHYGYTF. The CDR3 DNA follows: TGTGCCAGCGGTCCCGGGGCCCACTATGGCTACACCTTC.

DNA of the CDR3: TGTGCCAGCAGCTTAAGGACCGACATGGGCCCCTACACCTTC. This gives the protein CASSLRTDMGPYTF. The J gene is TRBJ1-2, the V gene TRBV11-2, with no clear D. The germline V gene encodes CDR1 SGHAT and CDR2 FQNNGV. Trimming removed 2 bases at V and 10 bases at J, with 17 bases between. There are 14 residues in the CDR3.

The chain joins TRBV4-1 to TRBJ2-7, with 7 bases fitting TRBD2. CDR3 length equals 16 residues. Germline V gene data show CDR1 as MGHRA and CDR2 as YSYEKL. Germline trimming cut 10 bases from V and 4 bases from J; bases unmatched to any gene: 19. The CDR3 DNA sequence: TGCGCCAACTGCCAATATGAGACGGGAGGTACGTACGAGCAGTACTTC. This translates into CANCQYETGGTYEQYF.

With regard to this clonotype: This could be a read error, since a much larger clone is one nucleotide away. The chain links TRBV4-2 to TRBJ1-5; no reliable D call. This CDR3 comprises 17 residues. Germline lookup yields CDR1 LGHNA and CDR2 YNFKEQ. V lost 3 bases to trimming and J lost 2 bases, with 17 bases between them. The CDR3 region has the DNA TGTGCCAGCAGCCATGATGGGCAGGCGGGAGGCAATCAGCCCCAGCATTTT. Amino acids: CASSHDGQAGGNQPQHF.

V usage is TRBV10-2 and J usage is TRBJ2-7; D gene unclear. This CDR3 comprises 11 residues. Trimming stripped 2 bases from V and 4 bases from J, with 3 bases between. The V gene's germline CDR1 is WSHSY and CDR2 SAAADI. The CDR3 is CASSEGYEQYF. CDR3 in DNA: TGCGCCAGCAGTGAGGGTTACGAGCAGTACTTC.

The gene calls are TRBV20-1 and TRBJ2-7; TRBD1 matches 9 bases. CDR1 is DFQATT, CDR2 SNEGSKA, per germline (reference sequence). Losses at the gene ends were 0 bases for V and 1 base for J; bases not matched to a gene: 4. The CDR3 is 15 residues long. DNA for the CDR3: TGCAGTGCTAGAGATCCCGGACAGGGGTCCTACGAGCAGTACTTC. It specifies CSARDPGQGSYEQYF.

Regarding this clonotype: A much larger clone lies a single base off, so this may be a read error. V is TRBV6-5 and J is TRBJ2-1; 8 bases fit TRBD1. CDR3 size: 13 residues. J gave up 15 bases and V 5 bases, and 12 bases lay outside the gene matches. The germline gives CDR1 MNHEY, CDR2 SVGAGI. The CDR3: CASSRGGTGYGFF. The DNA of the CDR3 is TGTGCCAGCAGTCGCGGAGGGACAGGATATGGGTTCTTC.

J is TRBJ2-3 and V is TRBV11-2, with TRBD2 identical over 7 bases. The CDR3 is made up of 18 amino acids. The ends lost 1 base at V and 2 bases at J; junction bases unmatched: 12. Germline V CDR1 and CDR2: SGHAT, FQNNGV. CDR3 region: CASSLAKRDGPNTDTQYF. In DNA form, the CDR3 reads TGTGCCAGCAGCTTAGCCAAGCGGGATGGACCCAACACAGATACGCAGTATTTT.

This clonotype appeared many times. The chain is built from TRBV4-1 and TRBJ2-2; D is undetermined. The V gene's germline CDR1 is MGHRA and CDR2 YSYEKL. CDR3 length equals 15 residues. With 3 bases removed from V and 2 bases from J, the gap between germline ends came to 10 bases. The CDR3 loop reads CASSHPTANTGELFF. The CDR3 region has the DNA TGCGCCAGCAGCCACCCCACAGCTAACACCGGGGAGCTGTTTTTT.

The chain couples TRBV29-1 to TRBJ1-1, with TRBD1 as a possible D gene (6 bases). This CDR3 is built from 13 residues. V shed 7 bases and J shed 5 bases, with 17 bases lying between them. The germline gives CDR1 SQVTM, CDR2 ANQGSEA. The CDR3 loop reads CSAEPGHQTEAFF. The CDR3, as DNA: TGCAGCGCAGAGCCGGGACATCAAACTGAAGCTTTCTTT.

This clonotype has at least ten counts. This rearrangement joins TRBV12-3 or TRBV12-4 to TRBJ2-3; perhaps D is TRBD1 or TRBD2 (6 bases each). The CDR3 length is 15 residues. The germline V and J ends were trimmed by 3 bases and 1 base, with 11 bases remaining between them. Here the CDR3 reads CASSFGGRRTDTQYF. The CDR3 DNA sequence: TGTGCCAGCAGTTTTGGGGGGCGCCGCACAGATACGCAGTATTTT.